These 3 T cell receptor beta chains were sequenced from one sample in a study of metastatic and nonmetastatic thyroid tumors. Ahead of thyroid surgery, no patient had received treatment of any kind. With MiXCR, TCRdb called clones anew from the PCR reads. This repertoire shows about 85,000 clones, 7.5% to 9% found once; its top ten account for under 9%. The specimen was blood. The receptors were sampled from a female donor with papillary thyroid cancer or a benign thyroid nodule (not recorded which). Some clones in this sample may be carry-over from other donors' samples.

This clone was observed many times. The chain employs TRBV30 and TRBJ2-1; D unclear. CDR1 is GTSNPN and CDR2 is SVGIG in the germline V gene (reference sequence). CDR3 size: 15 residues. V was pared by 1 base and J by 0 bases, with 10 bases between. In DNA, the CDR3 is TGTGCCTGGAGTGGGGTAGCTCCCTCCTACAATGAGCAGTTCTTC. Protein sequence: CAWSGVAPSYNEQFF.

Details on this clone: This may stem from a read error, because a much larger clone lies one nucleotide away. This chain joins TRBV19 and TRBJ2-7, with TRBD1 as a possible D gene (6 bases). The CDR3 extends over 14 amino acids. Germline CDR1 and CDR2: LNHDA and SQIVND (reference sequence). The ends were cut back, 5 bases at V and 5 bases at J, with 16 bases in the middle. The CDR3 sequence is CASSGPWTEDEQYF. DNA for the CDR3: TGTGCCAGTAGTGGACCCTGGACAGAAGACGAGCAGTACTTC.

This clone was observed at least ten times. The J gene is TRBJ2-2, the V gene TRBV28; possibly TRBD2 for D (6 bases). Germline values: CDR1 MDHEN, CDR2 SYDVKM. The germline V and J ends were trimmed by 3 bases and 7 bases, with 9 bases remaining between them. The CDR3 has 13 amino acids. CDR3 protein: CASSFGGSGELFF. CDR3 sequence (DNA): TGTGCCAGCAGTTTTGGGGGGAGCGGGGAGCTGTTTTTT.